This T cell receptor (beta chain) derives from a study of blood T cell repertoires in COVID-19. Overall study: The analysed material was cDNA or gDNA that came from T cells, B-cell-depleted T cells, or PBMCs.

This CDR3 contains 17 residues. Germline V lookup: CDR1 WNHNN, CDR2 SYGVQD (reference sequence). V dropped 2 bases and J dropped 1; count of bases not matched to a gene: 7. The authors' processing: Reference gene primer amplification gave nucleated cell count estimates. Generated by immunoSEQ multiplex PCR, the TCRdb table keeps only in-frame clones and is missing some. From that table come the V and J calls and clone size; the DNA was used to work out D and trimming. The sample lists about 210,000 clones; 88% were seen once. In terms of age and location, participants ranged from roughly 18 to 95 years and lived in about two dozen US areas. The count of this clone is one.

The chain combines TRBV10-1 with TRBJ1-1; 10 nucleotides match TRBD1. Sequenced sample: PBMCs or T cells enriched from blood (not recorded which). The source of this sequence is a woman aged 40 to 50 with acute COVID-19. CDR3: CASSEGQGGLANTEAFF. CDR3 coding DNA: TGCGCCAGCAGTGAGGGACAGGGGGGCCTCGCGAACACTGAAGCTTTCTTT.